The rows below give T cell receptor beta chains drawn from one sample of a study of PD-1 blockade in classical Hodgkin lymphoma. The data were produced by immunoSEQ multiplex PCR, yet TCRdb's version contains in-frame clones alone and is incomplete. This sample has more than 25,000 clones, with 70% to 90% found just once. The sequencing here drew on CD8+ T cells from blood, taken at baseline. Source of these receptors: a human donor with classical Hodgkin lymphoma. The conserved cysteine and the conserved F or W are not part of the CDR3 here. Clone size is not always given. Where it is, it says once, few, many or a class for expanded clones.

>TRBJ2-5|TRBV9|.
ASSVSSGRTETQY
>TRBJ2-5|TRBV7-6|.
ASSLVAGRRGETQY
>TRBJ1-2|TRBV29-1|.
SAEIGWRKPTGANYGYT
>TRBJ2-2|TRBV6-5|.
ASSYRQRIGELF
>TRBJ2-5|TRBV19|.
ASTQGQGRETQY
>TRBJ2-7|TRBV5-6|.
ASSGAGEIDEQY
>TRBJ2-7|TRBV4-1|few
ASSQDGGAGRGAYYEQY
>TRBJ2-1|TRBV5-6|.
ASGGSTSYNEQF
>TRBJ2-2|TRBV6-5|.
ASSYGPTTGELF
>TRBJ2-1|TRBV7-9|few
ASSSRTGPYNEQF
>TRBJ2-1|TRBV27|.
ASSLSVRTEQF
>TRBJ2-4|TRBV6-6|.
ASSSGLKNIQY
>TRBJ2-7|TRBV5-5|.
ASTVGRGLYEQY
>TRBJ2-1|TRBV9|once
ASSDSRAGSHNEQF
>TRBJ2-1|TRBV7-3|.
ASSLGREQF
>TRBJ1-1|TRBV6-6|.
ASSYPRDRPNTEAF
>TRBJ2-7|TRBV5-4|.
AMTGGVSSYEQY
>TRBJ2-3|TRBV25-1|.
ASSEFTDTQY
>TRBJ2-2|TRBV2|few
ASHDIPNTGELF
>TRBJ2-1|TRBV5-1|.
ASSLGLAGYEQF
>TRBJ2-1|TRBV6-6|.
ASSYSPTHEQF
>TRBJ1-4|TRBV7-9|.
ASSHTKTAQWGVEEKLF
>TRBJ2-1|TRBV27|.
ASKTGGYNEQF
>TRBJ2-7|TRBV25-1|.
ASSAGGSPYEQY
>TRBJ2-2|TRBV27|few
ASSSRNTGELF
>TRBJ2-7|TRBV7-8|medium-sized
ASSLPRGGQGAGFYEQY
>TRBJ2-1|TRBV5-6|.
ASRYGTGYNEQF
>TRBJ2-1|TRBV19|.
ASSISSGRVNEQF
>TRBJ2-1|TRBV28|.
ASNRPGLGYNEQF
>TRBJ2-3|TRBV7-2|.
ASSPQGTSGERGTDTQY
>TRBJ2-7|TRBV10-3|.
AISASYEQY
>TRBJ2-5|TRBV5-6|.
ASSLAEGRETQY
>TRBJ2-3|TRBV5-1|.
ASSSAQRGTDTQY
>TRBJ2-1|TRBV7-9|once
ASSSESRPHNEQF
>TRBJ2-1|TRBV6-6|.
ASSYDISGRSKF
>TRBJ2-7|TRBV11-2|.
ASSPPQSSYEQY
>TRBJ2-1|TRBV7-9|.
ASSPSSGSKYNEQF
>TRBJ2-7|TRBV5-8|.
ASSLGLAGVLSYEQY
>TRBJ2-7|TRBV4-1|.
ASSQDTGTYEQY
>TRBJ1-2|TRBV10-1|.
ASRSKGQTLEGAYGYT
>TRBJ1-1|TRBV28|.
ASSPYGKGTEAF
>TRBJ2-3|TRBV7-9|once
ASGRSDTDTQY